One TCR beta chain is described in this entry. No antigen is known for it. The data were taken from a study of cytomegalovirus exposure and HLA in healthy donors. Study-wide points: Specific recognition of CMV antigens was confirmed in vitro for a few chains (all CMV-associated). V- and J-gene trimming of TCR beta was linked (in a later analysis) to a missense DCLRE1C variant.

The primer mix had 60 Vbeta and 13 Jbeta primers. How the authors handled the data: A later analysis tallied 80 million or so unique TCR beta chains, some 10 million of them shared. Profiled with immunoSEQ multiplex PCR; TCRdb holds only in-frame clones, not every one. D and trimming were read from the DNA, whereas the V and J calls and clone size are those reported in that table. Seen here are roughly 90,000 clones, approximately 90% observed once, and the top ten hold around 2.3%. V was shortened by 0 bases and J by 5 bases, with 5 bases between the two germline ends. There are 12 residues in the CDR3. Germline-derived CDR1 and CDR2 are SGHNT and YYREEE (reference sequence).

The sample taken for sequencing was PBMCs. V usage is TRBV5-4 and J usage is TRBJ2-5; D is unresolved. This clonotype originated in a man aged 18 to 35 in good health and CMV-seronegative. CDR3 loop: CASSLARETQYF. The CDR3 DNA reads TGTGCCAGCAGCTTGGCCAGGGAGACCCAGTACTTC.